A single sample is the source of the 28 T cell receptor beta chains below, sequenced in a study of T-cell memory formation after mild COVID-19. TCRdb reprocessed the 5' RACE reads with MiXCR, giving one entry per CDR3 protein. The data contain roughly 190,000 distinct CDR3 sequences, 18% of them singletons. The sequencing input was PBMCs or a T cell subset sorted from them (not recorded which). The receptor set was obtained from an adult woman who had mild COVID-19 (a few samples of this study predate the infection). Cell type and time point are not known.

The chain has TRBV20-1 and TRBJ2-1; 8 nucleotides align to TRBD2. The V gene's germline CDR1 is DFQATT and CDR2 SNEGSKA (reference sequence). V lost 1 base, J lost 3 bases, and 5 bases stayed unmatched. The CDR3 is 15 amino acids. CDR3 in DNA: TGCAGTGCTAGAGTTGCTAGCGGGTACTACAATGAGCAGTTCTTC. Its translation: CSARVASGYYNEQFF.

This clonotype was seen only a few times. V and J are TRBV18 and TRBJ2-7; the match to TRBD1 covers 7 bases. Per germline, CDR1 KGHSH and CDR2 LQKENI. The CDR3 consists of 15 residues. With V trimmed by 5 bases and J by 0 bases, 7 bases remained unmatched. CDR3 DNA: TGTGCCAGCTCATTTAACCGGGACAGCTCCTACGAGCAGTACTTC. Translation: CASSFNRDSSYEQYF.

This clonotype has only a few counts. The chain combines TRBV18 with TRBJ2-1; D may be TRBD2 (6 bases). CDR1 and CDR2 from the germline V gene are KGHSH and LQKENI. The ends were cut back, 10 bases at V and 7 bases at J, with 17 bases in the middle. The CDR3 extends over 13 amino acids. CDR3 sequence (DNA): TGTGCCATCGCGACGGGACTCCGGAATGAGCAGTTCTTC. This translates into CAIATGLRNEQFF.

This clonotype has a handful of counts. The gene calls are TRBV6-5 and TRBJ1-1; TRBD1 is a possible D gene (5 bases). Trimming left V 4 bases short and J 9 bases short, with 12 bases between. The CDR3 is 12 residues long. Germline V lookup: CDR1 MNHEY, CDR2 SVGAGI. The CDR3 nucleotides are TGTGCCAGCAGTTTCCACCGGGGCCAAGCTTTCTTT. As protein: CASSFHRGQAFF.

This clonotype was seen repeatedly, ten times or more. Here the CDR3 reads CASSQAPYRGVNQPQHF. For the CDR3, the DNA is TGCGCCAGCAGCCAAGCTCCTTACAGGGGAGTCAATCAGCCCCAGCATTTT. The rearrangement uses TRBV4-1 and TRBJ1-5; 7 nucleotides line up with TRBD1. This CDR3 spans 17 amino acids. Germline values: CDR1 MGHRA, CDR2 YSYEKL. Trimming at V came to 1 base and at J to 3 bases, leaving 9 bases not matched to a gene.

The chain is built from TRBV5-1 and TRBJ2-7; TRBD2 agrees at 11 bases. The CDR3 is 15 residues long. V was pared by 3 bases and J by 4 bases, with 6 bases of the junction left unmatched. Germline CDR1 is SGHRS and CDR2 is YFSETQ. The CDR3 coding sequence is TGCGCCAGCAGCTCGGGACTAGCGGATCGATACGAGCAGTACTTC. Translation: CASSSGLADRYEQYF.

This clonotype showed up just a few times. This sequence joins TRBV6-5 and TRBJ1-2, with TRBD1 matching 9 bases. V shed 6 bases, J shed 4 bases, and the junction held 9 bases outside the gene matches. Germline CDR1 and CDR2: MNHEY and SVGAGI. The CDR3 is 15 residues long. CDR3 in DNA: TGTGCCAGCAGAAACGCCGGGACAGGGAGCTATGGCTACACCTTC. Translated, it gives CASRNAGTGSYGYTF.

J is TRBJ2-5 and V is TRBV5-3; tentative D call: TRBD1 (6 bases). TRBV5-3 is classed as an ORF, of uncertain function. This CDR3 region has 16 residues. Trimming removed 4 bases from V and 1 base from J, with 17 bases in between. The CDR3 bases are TGTGCCAGAAGCCACCCCGACAGGCGATCCCAAGAGACCCAGTACTTC. This translates into CARSHPDRRSQETQYF.

J is TRBJ1-5 and V is TRBV6-5; D not resolved. Germline assignment: CDR1 MNHEY and CDR2 SVGAGI. The CDR3 runs 13 residues. The V end was cut by 0 bases, the J end by 8 bases, with 8 bases between. CDR3 residues: CASSYSSDEPQHF. CDR3 nucleotides: TGTGCCAGCAGTTACTCGTCGGACGAGCCCCAGCATTTT.

This clonotype has just a few counts. The J gene is TRBJ2-3, the V gene TRBV7-2; 12 bases align to TRBD2. This CDR3 contains 18 residues. Germline CDR1 SGHTA, CDR2 FQGNSA. V lost 1 base to trimming and J lost 2 bases; unmatched junction nucleotides: 7. The CDR3, as DNA: TGTGCCAGCAGCTTAGGAGCCCTAGCGGGGGGGCCCACAGATACGCAGTATTTT. Residues: CASSLGALAGGPTDTQYF.

V is TRBV5-5 and J is TRBJ2-5; weak D call: TRBD1 (5 bases). Germline CDR1 SGHKS, CDR2 YYEKEE (reference sequence). There are 14 residues in the CDR3. Trimming took 4 bases from V and 0 from J, leaving 10 bases between them. CDR3 sequence reads: CASSPRADQETQYF. The CDR3 coding sequence is TGTGCCAGCAGCCCCAGGGCCGACCAAGAGACCCAGTACTTC.

This clonotype was detected only a few times. This sequence joins TRBV4-1 and TRBJ2-3; 8 bases line up with TRBD2. CDR3 length: 18 amino acids. V gave up 4 bases and J gave up 2 bases; unmatched junction bases: 14. Germline CDR1 reads MGHRA; CDR2 reads YSYEKL. The CDR3 DNA follows: TGCGCCAGCAGCCCTGGGGGGGGCGGGGGGCCCTTCACAGATACGCAGTATTTT. Amino acid sequence: CASSPGGGGGPFTDTQYF.

This clonotype was seen only a few times. The chain links TRBV6-2 or TRBV6-3 to TRBJ2-1; 7 positions match TRBD1. Germline V gene sequence: CDR1 MNHEY, CDR2 SVGEGT. The CDR3 has 11 amino acids. The V gene end was trimmed by 6 bases and the J gene end by 15 bases; junction bases not matched to a gene: 8. The CDR3 DNA is TGTGCCAGCAGCCAGGGACAGATGGGGTTCTTC. Amino acid sequence: CASSQGQMGFF.

V and J are TRBV4-1 and TRBJ2-2; D is possibly TRBD1 (5 bases). Germline CDR1 is MGHRA and CDR2 is YSYEKL. The ends were cut back, 1 base at V and 4 bases at J, with 16 bases in the middle. The CDR3 loop spans 17 amino acids. CDR3 in amino acids: CASSQAGYRTGTGELFF. In nucleotides, the CDR3 is TGCGCCAGCAGCCAAGCCGGCTACAGGACGGGCACCGGGGAGCTGTTTTTT.

This clonotype was seen more than once but under ten times. CDR3: CAWSLKPGHPPYF. In nucleotides, the CDR3 is TGTGCCTGGAGCTTAAAGCCGGGACACCCACCGTACTTC. This chain connects TRBV30 to TRBJ2-5; TRBD1 is a possible D gene (6 bases). The V and J ends lost 3 bases and 13 bases respectively, with 21 bases between them. The CDR3 spans 13 residues. CDR1 is GTSNPN, CDR2 SVGIG, per germline (reference sequence). Looking up the rest from reference TRBV30 and TRBJ2-5 gives the full variable domain: SQTIHQWPATLVQPVGSPLSLECTVEGTSNPNLYWYRQAAGRGLQLLFYSVGIGQISSEVPQNLSASRPQDRQFILSSKKLLLSDSGFYLCAWSLKPGHPPYFGPGTRLLVL.

Concerning this clonotype: At one end, the junction sequence differs from germline, possibly due to a read error. J is TRBJ1-2 and V is TRBV6-5, with 11 bases fitting TRBD1. The CDR3 spans 14 residues. Germline assignment: CDR1 MNHEY and CDR2 SVGAGI. The CDR3 nucleotides read TGTACCAGCAGCGGACAGGGGGCGTGGGATGGCTACACCTTC. Encoded protein: CTSSGQGAWDGYTF.

In its sample, this clonotype was seen a few times. The chain is built from TRBV18 and TRBJ2-1; D is ambiguous. CDR3 length equals 10 residues. V lost 6 bases to trimming and J lost 6 bases, with 3 bases between them. CDR1 and CDR2 (germline): KGHSH, LQKENI. The CDR3 loop is CASSTNEQFF. The DNA for the CDR3 is TGTGCCAGCTCGACCAATGAGCAGTTCTTC.

The chain carries TRBV6-2 or TRBV6-3 and TRBJ2-1; 7 nucleotides match TRBD2. Germline lookup yields CDR1 MNHEY and CDR2 SVGEGT. J lost 0 bases, V lost 6 bases, and 11 bases had no gene match. CDR3 length: 17 amino acids. CDR3 region: CASRYASGRISYNEQFF. Here the CDR3 DNA reads TGTGCCAGCAGATATGCTAGCGGAAGAATCTCCTACAATGAGCAGTTCTTC.

This clonotype was counted a few times. The genes are TRBV7-2 and TRBJ1-4; D is perhaps TRBD1 (5 bases). Germline values: CDR1 SGHTA, CDR2 FQGNSA. This CDR3 has 15 residues. The V end was cut by 4 bases, the J end by 4 bases, with 13 bases between. CDR3 amino acids: CASSSRTPNNEKLFF. The CDR3 coding sequence is TGTGCCAGCAGCTCCCGGACACCGAATAATGAAAAACTGTTTTTT.

The rearrangement links TRBV7-2 to TRBJ1-5; no definite D call. Trimming shortened V by 5 bases and J by 2 bases, and 13 bases separated the two germline ends. This CDR3 has 15 amino acids. Germline V gene lookup returns CDR1 SGHTA and CDR2 FQGNSA. This CDR3 reads CASSPSGEGNQPQHF. The CDR3 coding sequence is TGTGCCAGCAGCCCATCCGGGGAGGGCAATCAGCCCCAGCATTTT.

The DNA for the CDR3 is TGTGCCAGCAGCTCTCCAATCTCCTATAATTCACCCCTCCACTTT. Translation: CASSSPISYNSPLHF. This chain connects TRBV7-2 to TRBJ1-6; D unresolved. Trimming pared 4 bases from V and 0 bases from J, leaving 7 bases between. Germline loops: CDR1 SGHTA, CDR2 FQGNSA. This CDR3 contains 15 residues.

This sequence joins TRBV18 and TRBJ1-1; the match to TRBD1 covers 12 bases. CDR3 length: 16 residues. Germline trimming cut 3 bases from V and 4 bases from J; bases unmatched to any gene: 6. Germline V gives CDR1 KGHSH, CDR2 LQKENI. CDR3 DNA: TGTGCCAGCTCACCTGGGACAGGGGGCCTAAGCACTGAAGCTTTCTTT. This sequence encodes CASSPGTGGLSTEAFF.

This clonotype was observed a few times. The CDR3 here is CASSNNTARQPQHF. CDR3 in DNA: TGTGCCAGCAGCAATAACACGGCGCGTCAGCCCCAGCATTTT. The chain links TRBV7-2 to TRBJ1-5; unclear D gene. CDR3 size: 14 residues. V was pared by 5 bases and J by 6 bases, with 14 bases between. Germline V gives CDR1 SGHTA, CDR2 FQGNSA.

This clonotype was observed a handful of times. V gene TRBV12-3 or TRBV12-4 combines with J gene TRBJ1-2; 8 nucleotides agree with TRBD1. The junction had 2 bases not matched to a gene; V was cut back by 5 bases and J by 6 bases. This CDR3 comprises 12 residues. CDR3 in amino acids: CASSPQGDGYTF. DNA for the CDR3: TGTGCCAGCAGTCCACAGGGGGATGGCTACACCTTC.

This clonotype was found a few times. The chain employs TRBV23-1 and TRBJ2-3; the D is unclear. TRBV23-1 qualifies as an ORF whose function is uncertain. V was shortened by 2 bases and J by 1 base, with 13 bases between the two germline ends. This CDR3 comprises 16 residues. CDR3 protein: CASSQHPTEGTDTQYF. In DNA form, the CDR3 reads TGCGCCAGCAGTCAACATCCTACCGAGGGCACAGATACGCAGTATTTT.

This clonotype was seen ten or more times. The rearrangement links TRBV18 to TRBJ2-7, with D unresolved. Germline V gives CDR1 KGHSH, CDR2 LQKENI. Trimming shortened V by 2 bases and J by 3 bases, and 2 bases separated the two germline ends. The CDR3 is 11 amino acids. The CDR3 reads CASSPNYEQYF. The DNA of the CDR3 is TGTGCCAGCTCACCAAACTACGAGCAGTACTTC. The whole variable domain, filled in from reference TRBV18 and TRBJ2-7, reads NAGVMQNPRHLVRRRGQEARLRCSPMKGHSHVYWYRQLPEEGLKFMVYLQKENIIDESGMPKERFSAEFPKEGPSILRIQQVVRGDSAAYFCASSPNYEQYFGPGTRLTVT.

In this sample, this clonotype turned up a few times. The J gene is TRBJ1-1, the V gene TRBV12-3 or TRBV12-4; 8 bases are shared with TRBD1. This CDR3 has 14 residues. V lost 3 bases and J lost 3; bases outside the gene matches: 3. This chain's CDR3 is CASSFDRGYTEAFF. In DNA form, the CDR3 reads TGTGCCAGCAGTTTCGACAGGGGTTACACTGAAGCTTTCTTT.

This clonotype has only a few counts. This rearrangement joins TRBV3-1 to TRBJ2-1; D possibly corresponds to TRBD2 (5 bases). V was trimmed by 0 bases and J by 7 bases, leaving 10 bases between them. Germline V lookup: CDR1 LGHDT, CDR2 YNNKEL (reference sequence). The CDR3 has 14 residues. The CDR3 sequence: CASSQDGGRNEQFF. DNA of the CDR3: TGTGCCAGCAGCCAAGATGGAGGACGTAATGAGCAGTTCTTC.